A selection of T cell receptor beta chains follows, all from one sample in a study of T-cell reconstitution after alpha-beta-depleted transplantation in children. One entry per CDR3 protein, called by TCRdb with MiXCR from the PCR reads. This sample yields over 400,000 distinct CDR3 sequences, of which 43% are seen a single time; under 35% belongs to the top ten. The starting material was PBMCs, obtained before TCRalphabeta/CD19-depleted stem cell transplant. All receptors derive from a girl aged 2-10 years with aplastic anemia, due to receive a stem cell transplant. Both conserved end residues are part of each CDR3. Fields, in order: V gene, J gene, clone size, D gene, CDR3 protein, CDR3 DNA. The D gene is left open where the match is weak. Some rows have no size entry. The others give once, few or many, or a class for an expanded clone.

TRBV25-1	TRBJ2-1	few	.	CASSDPGSYNEQFF	TGTGCCAGCAGTGACCCCGGTTCCTACAATGAGCAGTTCTTC
TRBV6-2/TRBV6-3	TRBJ2-3	few	TRBD2	CASSNNPLAGVLPDTQYF	TGTGCCAGCAGTAACAACCCCTTAGCGGGAGTGCTCCCAGATACGCAGTATTTT
TRBV12-3/TRBV12-4	TRBJ2-7	.	TRBD1	CASSFSDRDMYEQYF	TGTGCCAGCAGTTTCTCGGACAGGGACATGTACGAGCAGTACTTC
TRBV19	TRBJ2-3	.	TRBD2	CATHSGLAATDTQYF	TGTGCCACACACTCCGGACTAGCAGCAACAGATACGCAGTATTTT
TRBV11-2	TRBJ2-1	.	TRBD1	CASSLLGDRLGFYNEQFF	TGTGCCAGCAGCTTACTCGGGGACAGGTTGGGTTTTTACAATGAGCAGTTCTTC
TRBV20-1	TRBJ1-4	few	.	CSAAGDEGEKLFF	TGCAGTGCCGCAGGGGACGAGGGGGAAAAACTGTTTTTT
TRBV27	TRBJ1-1	.	.	CASRRGWGPMNTEAFF	TGTGCCAGCAGGAGGGGCTGGGGTCCTATGAACACTGAAGCTTTCTTT
TRBV12-3/TRBV12-4	TRBJ2-1	.	TRBD2	CASSFGLAGGLGNEQFF	TGTGCCAGCAGTTTTGGACTAGCGGGAGGGTTGGGTAATGAGCAGTTCTTC
TRBV9	TRBJ2-2	.	.	CASSPRLGELFF	TGTGCCAGCAGCCCCCGCCTCGGGGAGCTGTTTTTT
TRBV2	TRBJ2-5	.	.	CATQGLQETQYF	TGTGCCACCCAGGGACTGCAAGAGACCCAGTACTTC
TRBV20-1	TRBJ1-3	.	TRBD1	CSASSGTVDQDTIYF	TGCAGTGCTAGCAGTGGGACAGTAGACCAGGACACCATATATTTT